A selection of T cell receptor beta chains follows, all from one sample in a study of blood T cell repertoires in COVID-19. Some clones are missing from TCRdb's copy, which holds only in-frame ones; the method was immunoSEQ multiplex PCR. Counted here are about 300,000 clones, under 90% occurring once; the ten biggest clones make up roughly 9.4%. The sequenced sample consisted of peripheral blood. These receptors originate from a woman between 50 and 59 years old who had recovered from COVID-19. Both conserved end residues are part of each CDR3. D genes are given only for firm matches. Clone size, where shown, is once, few, many, or a class for clones that have expanded.

TRBJ1-1 TRBD1 TRBV9 once CASSVTGEAEAFF TGTGCCAGCAGCGTTACAGGGGAGGCTGAAGCTTTCTTT
TRBJ2-7 TRBD2 TRBV6-1 NA CASSAGLAGLAYEQYF TGTGCCAGCAGTGCCGGACTAGCGGGCCTAGCCTACGAGCAGTACTTC
TRBJ1-3 NA TRBV6-6 NA CASSYSGGYSGNTIYF TGTGCCAGCAGTTACTCGGGCGGGTACTCTGGAAACACCATATATTTT
TRBJ2-7 NA TRBV5-1 NA CASSLASGEGNEQYF TGCGCCAGCAGCTTGGCCTCAGGGGAAGGAAACGAGCAGTACTTC
TRBJ2-7 NA TRBV19 NA CASSPQGYEQYF TGTGCCAGTAGTCCCCAGGGCTACGAGCAGTACTTC
TRBJ2-7 NA TRBV7-9 NA CASSPRVHHGEQYF TGTGCCAGCAGCCCGAGGGTCCATCACGGCGAGCAGTACTTC
TRBJ2-1 TRBD1 TRBV7-2 NA CASSLRTGGYLDEQFF TGTGCCAGCAGCCTCAGGACAGGGGGCTACTTGGATGAGCAGTTCTTC
TRBJ2-5 TRBD1 TRBV5-1 NA CASSVLQGAETQYF TGCGCCAGCAGCGTTTTACAGGGGGCTGAGACCCAGTACTTC
TRBJ1-5 NA TRBV6-6 NA CASRVDSANNQPQHF TGTGCCAGCAGGGTGGACAGTGCTAACAATCAGCCCCAGCATTTT
TRBJ2-3 TRBD1 TRBV5-1 NA CASSFDGQGGTDTQYF TGCGCCAGCAGCTTCGACGGACAGGGGGGTACAGATACGCAGTATTTT
TRBJ2-1 NA TRBV7-6 NA CASSFGARYNEQFF TGTGCCAGCAGCTTTGGAGCCCGCTACAATGAGCAGTTCTTC
TRBJ2-1 NA TRBV12-5 NA CASGLLPPNRSSYNEQFF TGTGCTAGTGGTTTGCTCCCGCCTAACCGGAGCTCCTACAATGAGCAGTTCTTC
TRBJ1-6 NA TRBV10-3 NA CAISGSNNSPLHF TGTGCCATCAGTGGCAGTAATAATTCACCCCTCCACTTT
TRBJ2-5 NA TRBV27 NA CASSRGPYPPETQYF TGTGCCAGCAGCAGGGGTCCTTACCCCCCAGAGACCCAGTACTTC
TRBJ1-2 NA TRBV7-9 NA CASSPEGSSNYGYTF TGTGCCAGCAGCCCCGAGGGCAGCTCTAACTATGGCTACACCTTC
TRBJ2-3 TRBD2 TRBV7-3 NA CASSQGLAGDTQYF TGTGCCAGCAGCCAAGGACTAGCGGGGGATACGCAGTATTTT
TRBJ2-7 NA TRBV7-2 NA CASSSPGGRAGEQYF TGTGCCAGCAGCTCTCCCGGAGGCAGGGCGGGGGAGCAGTACTTC
TRBJ2-5 TRBD1 TRBV7-2 once CASSPDRGRQETQYF TGTGCCAGCAGCCCGGACAGGGGCAGGCAAGAGACCCAGTACTTC
TRBJ2-5 TRBD2 TRBV30 NA CAWTSSGLLGETQYF TGTGCCTGGACCTCTAGCGGTCTTCTCGGGGAGACCCAGTACTTC
TRBJ2-1 TRBD1 TRBV18 NA CASSRPLRTGGLNEQFF TGTGCCAGCTCCCGCCCGCTTCGGACAGGGGGGTTGAATGAGCAGTTCTTC
TRBJ2-3 TRBD1 TRBV6-2/TRBV6-3 NA CASSDRGHTDTQYF TGTGCCAGCAGTGACAGGGGGCACACAGATACGCAGTATTTT
TRBJ2-6 NA TRBV4-2 NA CASSPWRGTNSGANVLTF TGTGCCAGCAGTCCGTGGCGGGGTACTAACTCTGGGGCCAACGTCCTGACTTTC
TRBJ2-7 TRBD1 TRBV14 NA CASSGTGDSSYEQYF TGTGCCAGCAGCGGGACAGGCGACAGCTCCTACGAGCAGTACTTC
TRBJ2-7 TRBD2 TRBV7-2 NA CASSKILAGGTYEQYF TGTGCCAGCAGCAAAATCCTAGCGGGGGGGACCTACGAGCAGTACTTC
TRBJ1-3 TRBD1 TRBV28 NA CASSQTGISGNTIYF TGTGCCAGCAGCCAGACAGGGATAAGTGGAAACACCATATATTTT
TRBJ1-1 TRBD1 TRBV5-1 NA CASSLGQGAMNTEAFF TGCGCCAGCAGCTTGGGACAGGGGGCCATGAACACTGAAGCTTTCTTT
TRBJ1-6 NA TRBV28 NA CASSSNRAGGSPLHF TGTGCCAGCAGTTCGAACAGGGCTGGTGGTTCACCCCTCCACTTT
TRBJ1-2 NA TRBV2 NA CASSEGLNYGYTF TGTGCCAGCAGTGAGGGGCTGAACTATGGCTACACCTTC
TRBJ2-1 TRBD2 TRBV29-1 NA CSVESVAGRYNEQFF TGCAGCGTTGAATCGGTAGCGGGGAGATACAATGAGCAGTTCTTC
TRBJ2-2 NA TRBV7-2 NA CASSLLRGSTGELFF TGTGCCAGCAGCTTATTACGGGGAAGCACCGGGGAGCTGTTTTTT
TRBJ1-1 NA TRBV27 NA CASSGWGVSGAEAFF TGTGCCAGCAGTGGTTGGGGGGTGTCTGGGGCTGAAGCTTTCTTT
TRBJ2-3 NA TRBV10-1 NA CASSEIAGSSTDTQYF TGCGCCAGCAGTGAGATTGCAGGATCTAGCACAGATACGCAGTATTTT
TRBJ1-1 TRBD1 TRBV7-2 NA CASSPRQGGSEAFF TGTGCCAGCAGCCCCAGACAGGGGGGATCTGAAGCTTTCTTT
TRBJ2-7 NA TRBV28 NA CASSFEGGSFEQYF TGTGCCAGCAGTTTTGAGGGGGGGTCTTTCGAGCAGTACTTC
TRBJ1-1 NA TRBV19 NA CASSPLSLGLTEAFF TGTGCCAGTAGTCCCTTAAGTCTTGGGCTCACTGAAGCTTTCTTT
TRBJ1-1 TRBD1 TRBV28 NA CASSSAGTGGATEAFF TGTGCCAGCAGTTCCGCCGGGACAGGCGGAGCCACTGAAGCTTTCTTT
TRBJ2-7 TRBD1 TRBV29-1 NA CSVGGGQSYEQYF TGCAGCGTTGGAGGGGGCCAGTCCTACGAGCAGTACTTC
TRBJ1-2 TRBD1 TRBV19 NA CASNQDRANYGYTF TGTGCCAGTAACCAGGACAGGGCTAACTATGGCTACACCTTC
TRBJ1-5 NA TRBV4-3 NA CASSHLVNSNQPQHF TGCGCCAGCAGCCACCTCGTTAATAGCAATCAGCCCCAGCATTTT
TRBJ2-7 TRBD2 TRBV13 NA CASSLGGAGGPYEQYF TGTGCCAGCAGCTTAGGCGGGGCGGGGGGGCCCTACGAGCAGTACTTC
TRBJ2-5 TRBD2 TRBV6-5 NA CASRRTSGQETQYF TGTGCCAGCCGACGGACTAGCGGCCAAGAGACCCAGTACTTC
TRBJ2-7 NA TRBV3-1/TRBV3-2 few CASSQHRATEQYF TGTGCCAGCAGCCAACACAGAGCCACCGAGCAGTACTTC
TRBJ1-1 NA TRBV19 few CASSRGAGTEAFF TGTGCCAGTAGCCGGGGGGCGGGCACTGAAGCTTTCTTT
TRBJ2-7 TRBD1 TRBV18 NA CASWGTGAYEQYF TGTGCCAGCTGGGGGACAGGGGCCTACGAGCAGTACTTC
TRBJ2-7 NA TRBV19 few CASNPTPDSSYEQYF TGTGCCAGTAATCCCACCCCAGATTCCTCCTACGAGCAGTACTTC
TRBJ1-5 NA TRBV7-2 NA CASSLHRVGQPQHF TGTGCCAGCAGCTTACACAGGGTGGGTCAGCCCCAGCATTTT
TRBJ2-1 NA TRBV5-6 many CASSWFGIGRGNEQFF TGTGCCAGCAGCTGGTTCGGGATCGGGAGAGGGAATGAGCAGTTCTTC
TRBJ2-1 NA TRBV6-2/TRBV6-3 NA CASSYFEGPGNEQFF TGTGCCAGCAGTTACTTCGAGGGTCCGGGGAATGAGCAGTTCTTC
TRBJ2-7 NA TRBV18 NA CASSPQITGGGDEQYF TGTGCCAGCTCACCACAGATTACGGGGGGCGGCGACGAGCAGTACTTC
TRBJ2-7 NA TRBV4-3 NA CASSQDRISYEQYF TGCGCCAGCAGCCAAGATAGAATCTCCTACGAGCAGTACTTC
TRBJ1-4 TRBD1 TRBV5-1 once CASRGNRGEEKLFF TGCGCCAGCAGAGGGAACAGGGGGGAGGAAAAACTGTTTTTT
TRBJ2-7 NA TRBV18 NA CASSPRLTQTYEQYF TGTGCCAGCTCACCACGATTAACACAGACCTACGAGCAGTACTTC
TRBJ1-1 NA TRBV27 NA CASSGIGETGSEAFF TGTGCCAGCAGTGGGATTGGGGAAACAGGGTCTGAAGCTTTCTTT
TRBJ1-1 NA TRBV5-5 once CASSARQGRTEAFF TGTGCCAGCAGCGCGCGCCAGGGGCGGACTGAAGCTTTCTTT
TRBJ1-6 TRBD1 TRBV5-1 NA CASRDTGGGNSPLHF TGCGCCAGCAGGGACACAGGGGGCGGGAATTCACCCCTCCACTTT
TRBJ2-7 TRBD2 TRBV27 NA CASSLVAGPPYEQYF TGTGCCAGCAGTCTCGTAGCGGGCCCGCCCTACGAGCAGTACTTC
TRBJ2-5 NA TRBV6-6 NA CATLEAETQYF TGTGCCACCCTAGAAGCGGAGACCCAGTACTTC
TRBJ1-5 NA TRBV19 few CASSIVGGGQPQHF TGTGCCAGTAGTATAGTCGGGGGGGGCCAGCCCCAGCATTTT
TRBJ1-2 NA TRBV29-1 NA CSVGDGGTASYTF TGCAGCGTAGGGGACGGGGGGACGGCCAGCTACACCTTC